What follows are 17 T cell receptor beta chains derived from one specimen sequenced in a study of cytomegalovirus exposure and HLA in healthy donors. The PCR contained 60 Vbeta and 13 Jbeta primers. Method: immunoSEQ multiplex PCR; TCRdb's copy keeps in-frame clones and lacks some. The table has roughly 130,000 clones, about three quarters seen once; the top ten hold around 1.9%. Input material: PBMCs. The receptor set was obtained from a woman between 40 and 55 years old in good health and CMV-seronegative.

The rearrangement joins TRBV11-2 to TRBJ1-6; 8 bases are shared with TRBD1. The trim removed 4 bases at V and 7 bases at J, leaving 9 bases unmatched. The CDR3 runs to 16 residues. The germline gives CDR1 SGHAT, CDR2 FQNNGV. CDR3 DNA sequence: TGTGCCAGCAGCTCGGGACAGGATTTTCGGAATTCACCCCTCCACTTT. Translated, it gives CASSSGQDFRNSPLHF.

The J gene is TRBJ2-1, the V gene TRBV5-1, with TRBD1 matching 7 bases. The V and J ends lost 6 bases and 4 bases, in that order; junction bases with no gene match: 7. The length of the CDR3 is 14 residues. In germline, CDR1 is SGHRS, CDR2 YFSETQ. Written as DNA, the CDR3 is TGCGCCAGCACCCTGCTGGGACAGTACAATGAGCAGTTCTTC. This gives the protein CASTLLGQYNEQFF.

This chain uses TRBV20-1 with TRBJ2-7; no firm D call. Per the germline V gene, CDR1 is DFQATT and CDR2 is SNEGSKA (reference sequence). This CDR3 has 11 residues. V was trimmed by 6 bases and J by 6 bases, leaving 12 bases between them. The CDR3 here is CSAPVLFEQYF. The CDR3 bases are TGCAGTGCCCCGGTTTTGTTCGAGCAGTACTTC.

This chain links TRBV9 with TRBJ2-2, with 13 bases that match TRBD2. The CDR3 loop spans 16 amino acids. Germline V CDR1 and CDR2: SGDLS, YYNGEE. V shed 4 bases and J 3 bases; nucleotides not matched to a gene: 3. CDR3 residues: CASSPGLAGDTGELFF. The CDR3 region has the DNA TGTGCCAGCAGCCCAGGACTAGCGGGAGACACCGGGGAGCTGTTTTTT.

V and J are TRBV19 and TRBJ1-2; possible D gene TRBD1, 5 bases. The CDR3 covers 14 residues. CDR1 LNHDA and CDR2 SQIVND come from the germline V gene (reference sequence). V shed 6 bases and J shed 4 bases, with 15 bases lying between them. In DNA form, the CDR3 reads TGTGCCAGTAGCCTAGCGCGGGGCCTCTATGGCTACACCTTC. The encoded protein is CASSLARGLYGYTF.

This clone was detected only a few times. The chain couples TRBV28 to TRBJ1-4, with TRBD1 identical over 8 bases. This CDR3 spans 15 amino acids. With V trimmed by 4 bases and J by 8 bases, 9 bases remained unmatched. In germline, CDR1 is MDHEN, CDR2 SYDVKM. The CDR3, as DNA: TGTGCCAGCAGTTCCAGCAGGGGGCTTGAAGAAAAACTGTTTTTT. This encodes CASSSSRGLEEKLFF.

The V gene is TRBV19, the J gene TRBJ1-3, with unresolved D. The CDR3 is made up of 16 amino acids. Germline loops: CDR1 LNHDA, CDR2 SQIVND (reference sequence). Trimming took off 5 bases at V and 0 bases at J, with 14 bases between the two ends. The CDR3: CASSGLWTVSGNTIYF. The CDR3 coding sequence is TGTGCCAGTAGTGGACTGTGGACGGTCTCTGGAAACACCATATATTTT.

The chain couples TRBV6-6 to TRBJ1-3, with D unresolved. Looked up from germline, CDR1 is MNHNY and CDR2 is SVGAGI (reference sequence). V dropped 0 bases and J dropped 1 base, with 7 bases sitting between them. This CDR3 has 15 residues. CDR3 region: CASSYSSLSGNTIYF. The CDR3 DNA sequence: TGTGCCAGCAGTTACTCGAGCCTTTCTGGAAACACCATATATTTT.

CDR3 protein: CASSPQGNWHEQFF. CDR3 coding DNA: TGTGCCAGCTCACCACAGGGGAACTGGCATGAGCAGTTCTTC. V is TRBV18 and J is TRBJ2-1; TRBD1 is a possible D gene (5 bases). This CDR3 is 14 amino acids long. CDR1 is KGHSH and CDR2 is LQKENI in the germline V gene. Deletions cut 1 base from V and 8 bases from J, with 12 bases between. The full variable domain, rest sourced from reference TRBV18 and TRBJ2-1, is NAGVMQNPRHLVRRRGQEARLRCSPMKGHSHVYWYRQLPEEGLKFMVYLQKENIIDESGMPKERFSAEFPKEGPSILRIQQVVRGDSAAYFCASSPQGNWHEQFFGPGTRLTVL.

V and J are TRBV27 and TRBJ1-2, with 7 bases matching TRBD1. The germline V gene encodes CDR1 MNHEY and CDR2 SMNVEV (reference sequence). CDR3 size: 15 residues. Germline trimming cut 6 bases from V and 0 bases from J; bases unmatched to any gene: 7. The chain's CDR3 is CASRIQGTTNYGYTF. DNA for the CDR3: TGTGCCAGCAGGATACAGGGGACGACTAACTATGGCTACACCTTC.

This chain connects TRBV19 to TRBJ2-1, with TRBD2 as a possible D gene (6 bases). The germline V and J ends were trimmed by 1 base and 5 bases, with 6 bases remaining between them. In germline, CDR1 is LNHDA, CDR2 SQIVND (reference sequence). This CDR3 contains 13 residues. The CDR3 DNA reads TGTGCCAGTAGTATAGGCGGGGACAATGAGCAGTTCTTC. Protein product: CASSIGGDNEQFF.

V is TRBV2 and J is TRBJ2-7, with TRBD1 matching over 9 bases. The CDR3 is made up of 14 amino acids. Germline V gene data show CDR1 as SNHLY and CDR2 as FYNNEI. V was pared by 5 bases and J by 5 bases, with 7 bases of the junction left unmatched. The CDR3 region is CASSTGQGIHEQYF. DNA of the CDR3: TGTGCCAGCAGTACCGGACAGGGGATCCACGAGCAGTACTTC.

This clone was seen a handful of times. This chain uses TRBV6-1 with TRBJ1-2; unclear D gene. Per the germline V gene, CDR1 is MNHNS and CDR2 is SASEGT. Trimming stripped 4 bases from V and 2 bases from J, with 11 bases between. The CDR3 extends over 14 amino acids. CDR3 nucleotides: TGTGCCAGCAGTGCGGACGGGAGAAACTATGGCTACACCTTC. Its translation: CASSADGRNYGYTF.

The chain has TRBV9 and TRBJ2-2, with 11 bases identical to TRBD2. The germline V gene encodes CDR1 SGDLS and CDR2 YYNGEE. V dropped 4 bases and J dropped 1; count of bases not matched to a gene: 3. The CDR3 spans 16 residues. The CDR3 sequence is CASSPGTSGNTGELFF. Here the CDR3 DNA reads TGTGCCAGCAGCCCCGGGACTAGCGGGAACACCGGGGAGCTGTTTTTT.

CDR3 DNA sequence: TGCGCCAGCAGCTTGGAACTAGCGGGAGGTAACGGTACGCAGTATTTT. Translation: CASSLELAGGNGTQYF. The chain couples TRBV5-1 to TRBJ2-3, with 12 bases that match TRBD2. J gave up 8 bases and V 0 bases, and 7 bases lay outside the gene matches. CDR3 length: 16 amino acids. Germline values: CDR1 SGHRS, CDR2 YFSETQ.

This clone was seen a handful of times. The rearrangement uses TRBV14 and TRBJ1-2; no clear D gene. CDR3 length: 11 residues. Germline V gene lookup returns CDR1 SGHDN and CDR2 FVKESK. Deletions cut 4 bases from V and 7 bases from J, with 7 bases between. CDR3 region: CASSPGGGYTF. The CDR3 DNA is TGTGCCAGCAGCCCCGGTGGTGGCTACACCTTC.

Written as DNA, the CDR3 is TGCGCCAGCAGCGTTACAACAAGGTCGGGTTACAATGAGCAGTTCTTC. Amino acids: CASSVTTRSGYNEQFF. This chain joins TRBV5-1 and TRBJ2-1; D ambiguous. This CDR3 is 16 amino acids long. Trimming pared 4 bases from V and 4 bases from J, leaving 18 bases between. Germline assignment: CDR1 SGHRS and CDR2 YFSETQ.